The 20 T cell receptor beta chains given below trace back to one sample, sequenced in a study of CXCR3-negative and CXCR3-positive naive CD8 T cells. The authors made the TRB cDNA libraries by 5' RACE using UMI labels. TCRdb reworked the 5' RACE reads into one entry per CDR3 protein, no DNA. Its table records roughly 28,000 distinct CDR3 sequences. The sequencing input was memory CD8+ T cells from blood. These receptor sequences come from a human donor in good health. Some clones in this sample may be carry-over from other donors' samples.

Here the CDR3 reads CASSSLQGPNYGYTF. J is TRBJ1-2 and V is TRBV28. Germline V gives CDR1 MDHEN, CDR2 SYDVKM. This CDR3 spans 15 amino acids.

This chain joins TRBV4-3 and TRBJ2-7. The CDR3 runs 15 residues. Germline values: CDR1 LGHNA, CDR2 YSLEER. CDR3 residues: CASSQDSGGPYEQYF.

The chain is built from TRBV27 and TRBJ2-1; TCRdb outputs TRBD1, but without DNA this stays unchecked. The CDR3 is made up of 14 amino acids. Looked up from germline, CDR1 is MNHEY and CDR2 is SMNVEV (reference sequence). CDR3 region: CASRTGTGNNEQFF.

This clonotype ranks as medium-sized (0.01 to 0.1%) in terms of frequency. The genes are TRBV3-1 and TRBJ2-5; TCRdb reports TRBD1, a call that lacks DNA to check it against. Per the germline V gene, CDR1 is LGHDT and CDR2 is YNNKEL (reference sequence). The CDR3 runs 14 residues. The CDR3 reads CASSQDLRGETQYF.

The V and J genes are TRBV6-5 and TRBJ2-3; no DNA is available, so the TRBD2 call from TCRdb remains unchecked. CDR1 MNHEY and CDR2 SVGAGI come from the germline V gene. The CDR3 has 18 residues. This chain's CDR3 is CASSYSPSGGPSTDTQYF.

The CDR3 protein is CSVEGLKYNEQFF. The genes are TRBV29-1 and TRBJ2-1. CDR1 and CDR2 from the germline V gene are SQVTM and ANQGSEA. This CDR3 region has 13 residues.

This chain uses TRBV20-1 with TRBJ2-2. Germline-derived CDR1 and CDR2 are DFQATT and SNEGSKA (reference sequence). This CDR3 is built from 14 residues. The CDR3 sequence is CSARDLSVYGELFF.

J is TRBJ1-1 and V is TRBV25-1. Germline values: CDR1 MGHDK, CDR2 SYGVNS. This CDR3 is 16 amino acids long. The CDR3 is CASSELLGGENTEAFF.

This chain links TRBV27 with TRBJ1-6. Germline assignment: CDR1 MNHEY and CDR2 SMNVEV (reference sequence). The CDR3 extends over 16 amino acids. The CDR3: CVSSLGGGPYNSPLHF.

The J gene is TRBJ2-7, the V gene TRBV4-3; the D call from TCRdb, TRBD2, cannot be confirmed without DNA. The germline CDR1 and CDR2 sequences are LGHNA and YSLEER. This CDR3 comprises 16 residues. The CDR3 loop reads CASSQDLAGGSYEQYF.

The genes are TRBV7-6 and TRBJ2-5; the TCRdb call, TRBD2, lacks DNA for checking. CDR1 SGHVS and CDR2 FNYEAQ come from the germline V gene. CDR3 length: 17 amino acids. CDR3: CASSAKFSGGATETQYF. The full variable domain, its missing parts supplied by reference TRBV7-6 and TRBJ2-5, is GAGVSQSPRYKVTKRGQDVALRCDPISGHVSLYWYRQALGQGPEFLTYFNYEAQQDKSGLPNDRFSAERPEGSISTLTIQRTEQRDSAMYRCASSAKFSGGATETQYFGPGTRLLVL.

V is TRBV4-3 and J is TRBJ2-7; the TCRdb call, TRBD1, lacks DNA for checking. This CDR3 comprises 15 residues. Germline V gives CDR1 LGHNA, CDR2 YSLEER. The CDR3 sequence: CASSQSDRETYEQYF.

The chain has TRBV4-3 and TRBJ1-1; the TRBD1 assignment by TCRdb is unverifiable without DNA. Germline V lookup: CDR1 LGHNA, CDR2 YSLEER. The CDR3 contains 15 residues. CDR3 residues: CASSHGQDGDTEAFF.

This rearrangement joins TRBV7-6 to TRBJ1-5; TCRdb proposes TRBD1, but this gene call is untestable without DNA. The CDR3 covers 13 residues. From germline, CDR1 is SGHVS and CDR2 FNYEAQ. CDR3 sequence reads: CASSPGPLQPQHF.

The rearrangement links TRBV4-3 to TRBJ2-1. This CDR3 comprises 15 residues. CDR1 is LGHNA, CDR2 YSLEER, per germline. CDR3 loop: CASSQDTDTYNEQFF.

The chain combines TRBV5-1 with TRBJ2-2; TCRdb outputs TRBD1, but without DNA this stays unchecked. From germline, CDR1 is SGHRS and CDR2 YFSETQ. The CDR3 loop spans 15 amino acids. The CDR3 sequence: CASSWTGLNTGELFF.

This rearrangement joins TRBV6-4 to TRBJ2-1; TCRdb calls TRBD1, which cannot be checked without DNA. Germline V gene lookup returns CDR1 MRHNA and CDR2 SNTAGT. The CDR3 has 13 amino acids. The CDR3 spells CASSDSGAAEQFF.

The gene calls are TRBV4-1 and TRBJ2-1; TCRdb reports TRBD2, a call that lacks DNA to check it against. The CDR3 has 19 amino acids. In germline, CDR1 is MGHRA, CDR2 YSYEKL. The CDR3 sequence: CASSPPRGGGAGSDNEQFF.

This CDR3 reads CASSRSGSLNEQFF. This chain links TRBV3-1 with TRBJ2-1. This CDR3 comprises 14 residues. Germline lookup yields CDR1 LGHDT and CDR2 YNNKEL (reference sequence).

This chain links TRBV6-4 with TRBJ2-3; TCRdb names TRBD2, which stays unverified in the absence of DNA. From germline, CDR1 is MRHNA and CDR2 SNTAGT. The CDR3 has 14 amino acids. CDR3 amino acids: CASSGGGATDTQYF.